This TCR beta chain originates from a study of blood T cell repertoires in COVID-19. Study-level information: The origin of the acute and convalescent COVID-19 samples was the United States, Italy and Spain. The analysed material was cDNA or gDNA that came from T cells, B-cell-depleted T cells, or PBMCs.

Authors' data handling: Nucleated cell number was recorded as an estimate derived from reference gene primer amplification. Sequencing used immunoSEQ multiplex PCR; TCRdb keeps in-frame clones, though not all of them. That table supplies the V and J calls and clone size; D and trimming were determined from the DNA. Of about 350,000 clones listed, about 87% are singletons. The V gene lost 7 bases and the J gene lost 5 bases, with 17 bases spanning the gap. Germline V CDR1 and CDR2: LNHDA, SQIVND (reference sequence). This CDR3 region has 14 residues. Patients of the Seattle cohort, enrolled during active infection, were followed longitudinally.

The sample was peripheral blood. This clonotype originated in a man aged 25 to 40 with COVID-19, enrolled during active disease. The rearrangement links TRBV19 to TRBJ1-2; no clear D. CDR3 sequence (DNA): TGTGCCAGTACCCTCGCAGGCCGAGTATATGGCTACACCTTC. This sequence encodes CASTLAGRVYGYTF. Full variable domain (remainder filled in from reference TRBV19 and TRBJ1-2): DGGITQSPKYLFRKEGQNVTLSCEQNLNHDAMYWYRQDPGQGLRLIYYSQIVNDFQKGDIAEGYSVSREKKESFPLTVTSAQKNPTAFYLCASTLAGRVYGYTFGSGTRLTVV.